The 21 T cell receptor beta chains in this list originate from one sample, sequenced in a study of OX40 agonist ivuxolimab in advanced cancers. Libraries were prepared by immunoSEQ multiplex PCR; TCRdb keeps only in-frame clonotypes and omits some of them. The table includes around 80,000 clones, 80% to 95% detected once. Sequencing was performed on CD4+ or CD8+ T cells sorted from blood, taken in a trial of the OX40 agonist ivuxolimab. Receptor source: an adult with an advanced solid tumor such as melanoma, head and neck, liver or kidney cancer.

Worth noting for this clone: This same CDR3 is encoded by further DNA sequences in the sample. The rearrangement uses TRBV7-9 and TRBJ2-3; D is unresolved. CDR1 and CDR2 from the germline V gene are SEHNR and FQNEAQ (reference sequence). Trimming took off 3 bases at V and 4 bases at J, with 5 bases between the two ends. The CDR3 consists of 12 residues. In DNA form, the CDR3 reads TGTGCCAGCAGCTTCGGGTCAGATACGCAGTATTTT. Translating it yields CASSFGSDTQYF.

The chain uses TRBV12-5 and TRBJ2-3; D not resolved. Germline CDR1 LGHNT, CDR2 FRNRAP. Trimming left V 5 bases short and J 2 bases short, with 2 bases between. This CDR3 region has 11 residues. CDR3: CASGLTDTQYF. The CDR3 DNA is TGTGCTAGTGGTCTCACAGATACGCAGTATTTT.

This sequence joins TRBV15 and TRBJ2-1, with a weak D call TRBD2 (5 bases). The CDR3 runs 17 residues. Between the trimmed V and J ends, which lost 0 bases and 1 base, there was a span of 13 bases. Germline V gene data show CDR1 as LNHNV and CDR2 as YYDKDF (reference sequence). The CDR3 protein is CATSRDLGGQSYNEQFF. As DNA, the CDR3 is TGTGCCACCAGCAGAGATCTGGGCGGGCAGTCCTACAATGAGCAGTTCTTC.

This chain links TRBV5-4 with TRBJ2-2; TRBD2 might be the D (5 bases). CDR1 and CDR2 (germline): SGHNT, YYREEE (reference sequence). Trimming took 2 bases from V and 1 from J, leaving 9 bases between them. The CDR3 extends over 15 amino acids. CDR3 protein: CASSFRAGNTGELFF. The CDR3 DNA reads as TGTGCCAGCAGCTTTAGGGCGGGGAACACCGGGGAGCTGTTTTTT.

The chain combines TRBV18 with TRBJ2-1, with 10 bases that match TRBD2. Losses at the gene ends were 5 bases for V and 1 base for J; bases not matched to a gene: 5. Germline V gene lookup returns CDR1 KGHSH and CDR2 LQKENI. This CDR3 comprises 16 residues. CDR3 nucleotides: TGTGCCAGCTCAAGCCTAGCGGGAGCGTCCTACAATGAGCAGTTCTTC. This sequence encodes CASSSLAGASYNEQFF.

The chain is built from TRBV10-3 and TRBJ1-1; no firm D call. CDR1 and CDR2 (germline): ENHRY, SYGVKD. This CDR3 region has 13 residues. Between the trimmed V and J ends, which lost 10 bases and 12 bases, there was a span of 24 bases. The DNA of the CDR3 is TGTGCCAGCAAATTATCGGAGGAGACATGGTCTTTCTTT. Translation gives CASKLSEETWSFF.

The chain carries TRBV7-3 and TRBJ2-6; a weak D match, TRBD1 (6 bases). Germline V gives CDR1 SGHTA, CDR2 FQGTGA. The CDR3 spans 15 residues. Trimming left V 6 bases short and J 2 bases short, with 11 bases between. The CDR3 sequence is CASSLNRAGANVLTF. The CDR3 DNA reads TGTGCCAGCAGTCTCAACAGGGCTGGGGCCAACGTCCTGACTTTC.

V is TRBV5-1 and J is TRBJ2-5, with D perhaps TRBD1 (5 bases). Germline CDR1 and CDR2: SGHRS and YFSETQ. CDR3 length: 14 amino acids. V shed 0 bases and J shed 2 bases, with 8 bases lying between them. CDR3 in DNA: TGCGCCAGCAGCTTGGTAGGGGTTCAAGAGACCCAGTACTTC. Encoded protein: CASSLVGVQETQYF.

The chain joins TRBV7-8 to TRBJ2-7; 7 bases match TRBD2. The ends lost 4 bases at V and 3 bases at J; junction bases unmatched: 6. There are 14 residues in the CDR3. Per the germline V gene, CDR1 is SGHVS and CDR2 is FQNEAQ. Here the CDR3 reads CASSWGTMSYEQYF. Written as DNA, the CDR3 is TGTGCCAGCAGCTGGGGGACTATGAGCTACGAGCAGTACTTC.

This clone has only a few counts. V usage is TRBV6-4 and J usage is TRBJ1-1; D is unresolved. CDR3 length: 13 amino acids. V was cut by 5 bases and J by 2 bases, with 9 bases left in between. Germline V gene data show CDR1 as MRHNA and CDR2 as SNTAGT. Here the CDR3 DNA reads TGTGCCAGCAGTCTAAGATCTAACACTGAAGCTTTCTTT. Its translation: CASSLRSNTEAFF.

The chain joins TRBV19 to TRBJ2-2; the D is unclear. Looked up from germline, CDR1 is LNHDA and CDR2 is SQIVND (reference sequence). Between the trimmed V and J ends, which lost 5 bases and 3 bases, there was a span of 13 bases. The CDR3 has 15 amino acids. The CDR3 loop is CASSASAGYTGELFF. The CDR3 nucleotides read TGTGCCAGTAGTGCCTCGGCAGGCTACACCGGGGAGCTGTTTTTT.

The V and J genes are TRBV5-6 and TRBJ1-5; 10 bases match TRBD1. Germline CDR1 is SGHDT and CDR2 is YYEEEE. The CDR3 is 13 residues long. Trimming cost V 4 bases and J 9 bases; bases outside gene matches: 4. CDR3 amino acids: CASSPTGGLPQHF. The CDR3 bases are TGTGCCAGCAGCCCGACAGGGGGCTTGCCCCAGCATTTT.

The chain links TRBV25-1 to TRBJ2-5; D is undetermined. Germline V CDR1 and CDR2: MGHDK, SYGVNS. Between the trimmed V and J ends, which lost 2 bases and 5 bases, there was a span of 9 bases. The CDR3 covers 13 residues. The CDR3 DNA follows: TGTGCCAGCAGTGAACCCCCCTTGGAGACCCAGTACTTC. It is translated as CASSEPPLETQYF.

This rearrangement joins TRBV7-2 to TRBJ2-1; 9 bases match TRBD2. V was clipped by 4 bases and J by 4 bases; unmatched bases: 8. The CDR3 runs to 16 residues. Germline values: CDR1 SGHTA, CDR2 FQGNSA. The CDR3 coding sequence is TGTGCCAGCAGCTGGACGGCGGGAGGGAGTTACAATGAGCAGTTCTTC. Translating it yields CASSWTAGGSYNEQFF.

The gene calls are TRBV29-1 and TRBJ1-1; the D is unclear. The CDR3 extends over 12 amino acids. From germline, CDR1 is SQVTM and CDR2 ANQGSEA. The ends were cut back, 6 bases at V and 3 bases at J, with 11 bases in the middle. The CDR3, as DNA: TGCAGCGTGGACTTGGCCGACACTGAAGCTTTCTTT. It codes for CSVDLADTEAFF. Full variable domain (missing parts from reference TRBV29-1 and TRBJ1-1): SAVISQKPSRDICQRGTSLTIQCQVDSQVTMMFWYRQQPGQSLTLIATANQGSEATYESGFVIDKFPISRPNLTFSTLTVSNMSPEDSSIYLCSVDLADTEAFFGQGTRLTVV.

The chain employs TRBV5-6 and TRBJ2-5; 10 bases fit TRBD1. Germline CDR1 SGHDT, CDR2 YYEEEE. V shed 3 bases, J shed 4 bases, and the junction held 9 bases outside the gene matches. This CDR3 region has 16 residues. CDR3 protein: CASSSYGTGERETQYF. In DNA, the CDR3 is TGTGCCAGCAGCTCCTACGGGACAGGGGAGAGAGAGACCCAGTACTTC.

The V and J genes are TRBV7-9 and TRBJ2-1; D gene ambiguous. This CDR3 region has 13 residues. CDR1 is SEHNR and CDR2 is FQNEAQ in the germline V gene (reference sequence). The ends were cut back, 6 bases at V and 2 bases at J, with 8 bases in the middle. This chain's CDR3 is CASSPSAYNEQFF. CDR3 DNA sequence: TGTGCCAGCAGTCCAAGCGCCTACAATGAGCAGTTCTTC.

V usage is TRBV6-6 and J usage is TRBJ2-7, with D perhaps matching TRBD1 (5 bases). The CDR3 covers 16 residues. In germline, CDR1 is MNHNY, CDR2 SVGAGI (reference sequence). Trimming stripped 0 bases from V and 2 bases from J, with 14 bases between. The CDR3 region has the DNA TGTGCCAGCAGTTACTCGAGGAACAGGCCGACCTACGAGCAGTACTTC. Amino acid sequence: CASSYSRNRPTYEQYF.

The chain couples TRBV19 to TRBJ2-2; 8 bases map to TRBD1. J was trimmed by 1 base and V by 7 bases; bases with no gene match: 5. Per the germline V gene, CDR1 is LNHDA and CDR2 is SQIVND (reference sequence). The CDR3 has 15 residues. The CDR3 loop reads CASTGGTGNTGELFF. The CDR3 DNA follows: TGTGCCAGTACGGGCGGGACAGGGAACACCGGGGAGCTGTTTTTT.

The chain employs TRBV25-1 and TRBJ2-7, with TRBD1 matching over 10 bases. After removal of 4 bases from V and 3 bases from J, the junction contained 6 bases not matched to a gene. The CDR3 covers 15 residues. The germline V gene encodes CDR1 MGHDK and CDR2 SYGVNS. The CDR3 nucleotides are TGTGCCAGCAGTGGGACCCGGGACAGGGGCTACGAGCAGTACTTC. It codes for CASSGTRDRGYEQYF.

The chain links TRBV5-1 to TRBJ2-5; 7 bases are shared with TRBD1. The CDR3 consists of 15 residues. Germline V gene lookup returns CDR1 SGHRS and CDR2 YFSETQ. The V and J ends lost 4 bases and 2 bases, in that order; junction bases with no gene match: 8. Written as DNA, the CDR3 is TGCGCCAGCAGCCAGGGACAGAGGAGACAAGAGACCCAGTACTTC. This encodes CASSQGQRRQETQYF.